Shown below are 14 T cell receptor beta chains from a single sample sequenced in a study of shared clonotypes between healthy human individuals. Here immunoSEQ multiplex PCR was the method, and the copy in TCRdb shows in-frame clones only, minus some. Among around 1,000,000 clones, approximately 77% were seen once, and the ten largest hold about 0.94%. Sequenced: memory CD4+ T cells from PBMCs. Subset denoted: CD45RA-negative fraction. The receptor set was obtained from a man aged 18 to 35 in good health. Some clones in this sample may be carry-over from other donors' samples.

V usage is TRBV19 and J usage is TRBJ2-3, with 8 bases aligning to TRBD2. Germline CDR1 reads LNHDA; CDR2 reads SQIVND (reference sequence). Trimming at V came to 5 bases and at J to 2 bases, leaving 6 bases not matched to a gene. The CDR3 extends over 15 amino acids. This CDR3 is CASSWREASTDTQYF. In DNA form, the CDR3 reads TGTGCCAGTAGTTGGCGGGAGGCCTCCACAGATACGCAGTATTTT.

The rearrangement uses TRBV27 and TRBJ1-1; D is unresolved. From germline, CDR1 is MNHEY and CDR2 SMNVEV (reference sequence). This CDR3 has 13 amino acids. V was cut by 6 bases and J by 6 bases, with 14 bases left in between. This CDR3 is CASRSWAVPEAFF. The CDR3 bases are TGTGCCAGCAGGTCCTGGGCGGTTCCTGAAGCTTTCTTT.

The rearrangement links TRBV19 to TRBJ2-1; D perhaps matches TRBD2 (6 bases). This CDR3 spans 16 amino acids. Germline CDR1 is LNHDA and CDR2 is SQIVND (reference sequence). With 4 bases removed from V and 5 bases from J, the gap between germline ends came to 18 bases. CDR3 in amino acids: CASSTLGLERDNEQFF. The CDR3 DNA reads TGTGCCAGTAGTACCCTGGGGTTGGAGCGGGACAATGAGCAGTTCTTC.

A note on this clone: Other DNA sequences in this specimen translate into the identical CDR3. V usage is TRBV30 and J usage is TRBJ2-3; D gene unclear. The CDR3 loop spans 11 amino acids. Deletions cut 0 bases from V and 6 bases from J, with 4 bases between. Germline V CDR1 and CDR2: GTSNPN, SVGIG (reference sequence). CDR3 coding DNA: TGTGCCTGGAGTGTCTCGGATACGCAGTATTTT. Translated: CAWSVSDTQYF. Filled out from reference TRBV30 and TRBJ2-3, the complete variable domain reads SQTIHQWPATLVQPVGSPLSLECTVEGTSNPNLYWYRQAAGRGLQLLFYSVGIGQISSEVPQNLSASRPQDRQFILSSKKLLLSDSGFYLCAWSVSDTQYFGPGTRLTVL.

Here the CDR3 reads CASSPLQGSGANVLTF. DNA of the CDR3: TGTGCCAGCAGCCCCTTACAGGGCTCTGGGGCCAACGTCCTGACTTTC. J is TRBJ2-6 and V is TRBV9; the D gene is possibly TRBD1 (6 bases). Per the germline V gene, CDR1 is SGDLS and CDR2 is YYNGEE. The V end lost 4 bases, the J end lost 0 bases, and 11 bases lay between the germline ends. The CDR3 length is 16 residues.

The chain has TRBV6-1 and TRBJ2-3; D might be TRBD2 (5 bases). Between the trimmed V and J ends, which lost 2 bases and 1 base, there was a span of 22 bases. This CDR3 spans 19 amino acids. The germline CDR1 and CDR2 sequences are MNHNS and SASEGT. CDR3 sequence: CASSEREQRRTWGTDTQYF. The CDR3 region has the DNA TGTGCCAGCAGTGAAAGGGAACAGCGTAGGACTTGGGGCACAGATACGCAGTATTTT.

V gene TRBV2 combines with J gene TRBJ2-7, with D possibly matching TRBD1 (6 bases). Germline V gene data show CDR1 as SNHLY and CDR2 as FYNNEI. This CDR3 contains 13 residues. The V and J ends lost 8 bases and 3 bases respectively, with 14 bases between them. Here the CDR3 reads CASARDIIYEQYF. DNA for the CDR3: TGTGCCAGCGCCCGGGACATCATCTACGAGCAGTACTTC. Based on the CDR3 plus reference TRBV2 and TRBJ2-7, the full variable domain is EPEVTQTPSHQVTQMGQEVILRCVPISNHLYFYWYRQILGQKVEFLVSFYNNEISEKSEIFDDQFSVERPDGSNFTLKIRSTKLEDSAMYFCASARDIIYEQYFGPGTRLTVT.

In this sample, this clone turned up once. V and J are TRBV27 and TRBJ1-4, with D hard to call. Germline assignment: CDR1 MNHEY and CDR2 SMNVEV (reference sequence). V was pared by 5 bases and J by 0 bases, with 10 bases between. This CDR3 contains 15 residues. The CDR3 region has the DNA TGTGCCAGCAGTCCTCCTGGGGCAACTAATGAAAAACTGTTTTTT. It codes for CASSPPGATNEKLFF.

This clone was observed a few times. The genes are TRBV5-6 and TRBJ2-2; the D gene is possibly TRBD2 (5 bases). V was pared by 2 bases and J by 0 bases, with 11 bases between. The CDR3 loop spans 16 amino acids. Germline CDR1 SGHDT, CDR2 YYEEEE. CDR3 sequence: CASSFSPGANTGELFF. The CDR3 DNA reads TGTGCCAGCAGCTTTTCTCCCGGGGCGAACACCGGGGAGCTGTTTTTT.

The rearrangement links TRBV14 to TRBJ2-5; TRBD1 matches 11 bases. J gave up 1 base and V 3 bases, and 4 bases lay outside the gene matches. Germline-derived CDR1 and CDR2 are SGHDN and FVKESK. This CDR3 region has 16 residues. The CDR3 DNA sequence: TGTGCCAGCAGCCATTTGGGACAGGGGGTCCAAGAGACCCAGTACTTC. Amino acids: CASSHLGQGVQETQYF.

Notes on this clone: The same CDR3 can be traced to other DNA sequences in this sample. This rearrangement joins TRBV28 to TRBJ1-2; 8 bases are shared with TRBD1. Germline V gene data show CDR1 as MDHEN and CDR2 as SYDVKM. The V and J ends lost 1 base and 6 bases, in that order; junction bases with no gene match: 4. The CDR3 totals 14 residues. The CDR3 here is CASSLFDRGHGYTF. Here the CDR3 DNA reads TGTGCCAGCAGTTTATTCGACAGGGGACATGGCTACACCTTC.

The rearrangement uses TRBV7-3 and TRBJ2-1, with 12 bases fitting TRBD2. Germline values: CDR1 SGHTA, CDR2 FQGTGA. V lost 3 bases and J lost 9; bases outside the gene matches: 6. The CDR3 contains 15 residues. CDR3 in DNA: TGTGCCAGCAGCTTGACTAGCGGGAGCCTGGGTGAGCAGTTCTTC. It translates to CASSLTSGSLGEQFF.

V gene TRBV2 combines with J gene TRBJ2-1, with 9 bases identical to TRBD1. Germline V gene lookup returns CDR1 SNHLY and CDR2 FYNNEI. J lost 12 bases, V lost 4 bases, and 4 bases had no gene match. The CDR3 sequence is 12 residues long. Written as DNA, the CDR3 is TGTGCCAGCAGTGCCGGACAGGGGAGGCAGTTCTTC. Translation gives CASSAGQGRQFF. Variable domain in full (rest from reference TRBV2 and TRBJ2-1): EPEVTQTPSHQVTQMGQEVILRCVPISNHLYFYWYRQILGQKVEFLVSFYNNEISEKSEIFDDQFSVERPDGSNFTLKIRSTKLEDSAMYFCASSAGQGRQFFGPGTRLTVL.

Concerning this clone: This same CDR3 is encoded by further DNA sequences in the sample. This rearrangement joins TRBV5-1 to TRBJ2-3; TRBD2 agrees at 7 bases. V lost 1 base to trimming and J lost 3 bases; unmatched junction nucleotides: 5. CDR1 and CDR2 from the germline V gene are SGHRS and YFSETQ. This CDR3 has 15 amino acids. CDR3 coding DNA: TGCGCCAGCAGCTTGCGCCTAGCGGATACAGATACGCAGTATTTT. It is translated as CASSLRLADTDTQYF.